A single sample is the source of the 16 T cell receptor beta chains below, sequenced in a study of blood T cell repertoires in COVID-19. Only in-frame clones appear in the TCRdb table, and some are missing; sequencing was by immunoSEQ multiplex PCR. Seen here are roughly 450,000 clones, 90% observed once, and the top ten hold 0.6%. The sequencing input was PBMCs or T cells enriched from blood (not recorded which). Receptors originate from a man between 18 and 29 years old who had recovered from COVID-19.

This sequence joins TRBV7-3 and TRBJ2-1; 11 bases agree with TRBD2. The CDR3 extends over 18 amino acids. Germline V lookup: CDR1 SGHTA, CDR2 FQGTGA. V gave up 1 base and J gave up 5 bases; unmatched junction bases: 10. The CDR3 bases are TGTGCCAGCAGCTTAAGGCTAGCGGGAGGCGCGCGAAACAATGAGCAGTTCTTC. It is translated as CASSLRLAGGARNNEQFF.

The chain uses TRBV4-1 and TRBJ1-5, with D possibly matching TRBD1 (6 bases). Deletions cut 2 bases from V and 7 bases from J, with 12 bases between. Germline CDR1 and CDR2: MGHRA and YSYEKL. This CDR3 is 14 amino acids long. The CDR3 bases are TGCGCCAGCAGCCAAACAGGGTACGGGCAGCCCCAGCATTTT. This codes for CASSQTGYGQPQHF.

V is TRBV5-6 and J is TRBJ2-7; TRBD2 might be the D (6 bases). Germline CDR1 is SGHDT and CDR2 is YYEEEE. The CDR3 has 15 amino acids. The V and J ends lost 5 bases and 3 bases respectively, with 18 bases between them. CDR3 DNA sequence: TGTGCCAGCAGTACCGGGAGTCGGGGGAGCTACGAGCAGTACTTC. It encodes CASSTGSRGSYEQYF.

The rearrangement links TRBV4-1 to TRBJ2-1; TRBD1 aligns across 10 bases. This CDR3 has 14 residues. Germline CDR1 and CDR2: MGHRA and YSYEKL. Trimming at V came to 7 bases and at J to 8 bases, leaving 8 bases not matched to a gene. Here the CDR3 DNA reads TGCGCCAGCACCCTAGGGGACAGGGGCGATGAGCAGTTCTTC. It encodes CASTLGDRGDEQFF.

V gene TRBV25-1 combines with J gene TRBJ2-3; 9 nucleotides line up with TRBD2. CDR3 size: 16 residues. The J segment lost 3 bases and the V segment lost 3 bases, leaving 7 bases of the junction unmatched. Germline CDR1 is MGHDK and CDR2 is SYGVNS. The CDR3 region has the DNA TGTGCCAGCAGTGATGGTTGGCTAGCGGGAACAGATACGCAGTATTTT. Translation gives CASSDGWLAGTDTQYF.

This chain joins TRBV19 and TRBJ2-7, with 12 positions matching TRBD2. Germline-derived CDR1 and CDR2 are LNHDA and SQIVND (reference sequence). The CDR3 has 15 residues. Trimming took 6 bases from V and 3 from J; bases not matched to a gene: 6. CDR3 sequence: CASRKLAGGGYEQYF. CDR3 nucleotides: TGTGCCAGTAGAAAACTAGCGGGAGGAGGCTACGAGCAGTACTTC.

V usage is TRBV27 and J usage is TRBJ1-1, with TRBD1 identical over 9 bases. In germline, CDR1 is MNHEY, CDR2 SMNVEV (reference sequence). CDR3 length: 15 amino acids. Unmatched junction bases numbered 4, after V lost 4 bases and J lost 1 base. The CDR3 sequence is CASSSGQGPNTEAFF. The CDR3 DNA reads TGTGCCAGCAGTTCCGGACAGGGGCCGAACACTGAAGCTTTCTTT.

This clone was seen just once. The V and J genes are TRBV7-9 and TRBJ1-2; D gene uncertain. Trimming pared 0 bases from V and 8 bases from J, leaving 10 bases between. Germline V CDR1 and CDR2: SEHNR, FQNEAQ (reference sequence). The CDR3 has 13 residues. DNA for the CDR3: TGTGCCAGCAGCTTAGCGGCTGGAGGGGGCTACACCTTC. It yields the protein CASSLAAGGGYTF.

J is TRBJ2-1 and V is TRBV4-1; 14 bases fit TRBD2. The germline CDR1 and CDR2 sequences are MGHRA and YSYEKL. The CDR3 is made up of 18 amino acids. Trimming took 5 bases from V and 9 from J; bases not matched to a gene: 15. The CDR3: CASSARPIRLAGGVEQFF. CDR3 in DNA: TGCGCCAGCAGCGCCCGGCCCATTAGACTAGCGGGGGGGGTTGAGCAGTTCTTC.

The chain joins TRBV6-4 to TRBJ1-1, with 7 bases lining up with TRBD1. The V gene end was trimmed by 6 bases and the J gene end by 3 bases; junction bases not matched to a gene: 4. The CDR3 has 13 amino acids. Germline V CDR1 and CDR2: MRHNA, SNTAGT. CDR3 residues: CASSQTGYTEAFF. DNA of the CDR3: TGTGCCAGCAGCCAGACAGGGTACACTGAAGCTTTCTTT.

The chain carries TRBV27 and TRBJ2-2, with D perhaps matching TRBD1 (6 bases). The CDR3 sequence is 17 residues long. V was shortened by 2 bases and J by 2 bases, with 15 bases between the two germline ends. Germline V CDR1 and CDR2: MNHEY, SMNVEV (reference sequence). The CDR3 sequence is CASSLRRGQTNTGELFF. The CDR3 bases are TGTGCCAGCAGTTTACGCAGAGGACAGACAAACACCGGGGAGCTGTTTTTT.

The chain carries TRBV27 and TRBJ1-2; D is unresolved. V shed 0 bases and J shed 6 bases, with 20 bases lying between them. CDR1 MNHEY and CDR2 SMNVEV come from the germline V gene (reference sequence). CDR3 length: 17 residues. CDR3 in amino acids: CASSLSLGSGRMHGYTF. Written as DNA, the CDR3 is TGTGCCAGCAGTTTATCCTTGGGCAGCGGTCGGATGCATGGCTACACCTTC.

The genes are TRBV9 and TRBJ2-2; D unresolved. The germline CDR1 and CDR2 sequences are SGDLS and YYNGEE. Trimming pared 0 bases from V and 0 bases from J, leaving 9 bases between. CDR3 length: 16 amino acids. The CDR3 region is CASSVGSRANTGELFF. The DNA for the CDR3 is TGTGCCAGCAGCGTAGGAAGCCGTGCGAACACCGGGGAGCTGTTTTTT.

This chain uses TRBV4-1 with TRBJ1-6, with D possibly TRBD1 on 5 matching bases. Germline CDR1 MGHRA, CDR2 YSYEKL. Trimming stripped 4 bases from V and 2 bases from J, with 9 bases between. This CDR3 has 15 residues. DNA for the CDR3: TGCGCCAGCAGCCTGGGGGGGACCTATAATTCACCCCTCCACTTT. Translated, it gives CASSLGGTYNSPLHF.

The rearrangement uses TRBV28 and TRBJ1-1; D is unresolved. CDR3 size: 12 residues. V was cut by 6 bases and J by 3 bases, with 8 bases left in between. Germline V gene data show CDR1 as MDHEN and CDR2 as SYDVKM. Here the CDR3 DNA reads TGTGCCAGCAGATCGGTTGACACTGAAGCTTTCTTT. Translating gives CASRSVDTEAFF.

This clone was recorded a few times. The chain recombines TRBV7-8 with TRBJ1-3, with 9 bases lining up with TRBD1. CDR1 and CDR2 from the germline V gene are SGHVS and FQNEAQ. The trim removed 4 bases at V and 4 bases at J, leaving 5 bases unmatched. CDR3 length: 15 residues. In nucleotides, the CDR3 is TGTGCCAGCAGCTCCGGGACAGGGAGGGGAAACACCATATATTTT. Its translation: CASSSGTGRGNTIYF.